The 27 T cell receptor beta chains below all came from one sample that was sequenced in a study of shared clonotypes between healthy human individuals. Method: immunoSEQ multiplex PCR; TCRdb's copy keeps in-frame clones and lacks some. The sample contains some 2 million clones, over 85% of which appear only once. Sequencing was carried out using naive CD4+ T cells sorted from blood. Subset defined: CD45RA+ positively selected. Every receptor here comes from a man in his late teens or twenties in good health.

J is TRBJ1-6 and V is TRBV5-1; tentatively, D is TRBD1 (5 bases). Germline loops: CDR1 SGHRS, CDR2 YFSETQ. This CDR3 comprises 16 residues. V shed 1 base and J shed 4 bases, with 12 bases lying between them. The CDR3 coding sequence is TGCGCCAGCAGCTTGACGGGGGATTTGTATAATTCACCCCTCCACTTT. Translated, it gives CASSLTGDLYNSPLHF.

The table lists this clone with a count of one. The chain has TRBV28 and TRBJ1-5, with 8 bases that match TRBD1. The CDR3 sequence is 15 residues long. The germline CDR1 and CDR2 sequences are MDHEN and SYDVKM. J gave up 6 bases and V 7 bases, and 11 bases lay outside the gene matches. The CDR3 DNA reads as TGTGCCAGCACCCAAGGACAGGGAGGCGGTCAGCCCCAGCATTTT. Translating it yields CASTQGQGGGQPQHF.

The chain couples TRBV28 to TRBJ1-2; 9 nucleotides line up with TRBD1. Unmatched junction bases numbered 4, after V lost 1 base and J lost 7 bases. CDR3 length: 14 residues. Germline V gene data show CDR1 as MDHEN and CDR2 as SYDVKM. CDR3 in DNA: TGTGCCAGCAGTTTATTGGGACAGGGCGGTGGCTACACCTTC. Its protein is CASSLLGQGGGYTF.

The rearrangement links TRBV7-9 to TRBJ2-5; D remains unclear. Germline V gives CDR1 SEHNR, CDR2 FQNEAQ (reference sequence). V lost 1 base and J 1 base, leaving 19 bases between the germline ends. This CDR3 is built from 18 residues. Here the CDR3 DNA reads TGTGCCAGCAGCTTAGGGCTCCAGGTTCTCCAGTCCCAAGAGACCCAGTACTTC. Encoded protein: CASSLGLQVLQSQETQYF.

The V call is TRBV18, the J call TRBJ1-2; D is ambiguous. V lost 3 bases to trimming and J lost 9 bases, with 17 bases between them. Germline CDR1 and CDR2: KGHSH and LQKENI. The CDR3 covers 14 residues. CDR3 DNA sequence: TGTGCCAGCTCACCGTCCGGAGGGCGAATTCGCTACACCTTC. Its protein product is CASSPSGGRIRYTF. Variable domain in full (rest from reference TRBV18 and TRBJ1-2): NAGVMQNPRHLVRRRGQEARLRCSPMKGHSHVYWYRQLPEEGLKFMVYLQKENIIDESGMPKERFSAEFPKEGPSILRIQQVVRGDSAAYFCASSPSGGRIRYTFGSGTRLTVV.

This rearrangement joins TRBV5-1 to TRBJ2-7, with D tentatively TRBD2 (7 bases). CDR1 SGHRS and CDR2 YFSETQ come from the germline V gene. Between the trimmed V and J ends, which lost 0 bases and 3 bases, there was a span of 13 bases. The CDR3 length is 15 residues. CDR3 nucleotide sequence: TGCGCCAGCAGCTTGGCGACGAGGGGGGGCTACGAGCAGTACTTC. Residues: CASSLATRGGYEQYF.

The chain combines TRBV28 with TRBJ1-5; D may be TRBD1 (6 bases). CDR1 is MDHEN and CDR2 is SYDVKM in the germline V gene. The ends were cut back, 8 bases at V and 0 bases at J, with 14 bases in the middle. The CDR3 runs 15 residues. The CDR3 bases are TGTGCCAGCCGCCGCAGGGGAAATAGCAATCAGCCCCAGCATTTT. This gives the protein CASRRRGNSNQPQHF.

The chain has TRBV30 and TRBJ2-7; the match to TRBD2 covers 11 bases. Looked up from germline, CDR1 is GTSNPN and CDR2 is SVGIG (reference sequence). CDR3 length: 13 residues. V was clipped by 3 bases and J by 5 bases; unmatched bases: 3. As DNA, the CDR3 is TGTGCCTGGAGGGCTAGCGGGAGGAACGAGCAGTACTTC. Translated: CAWRASGRNEQYF.

The genes are TRBV10-3 and TRBJ2-7; 13 positions match TRBD2. Per germline, CDR1 ENHRY and CDR2 SYGVKD. This CDR3 has 17 amino acids. Losses at the gene ends were 4 bases for V and 2 bases for J; bases not matched to a gene: 8. The chain's CDR3 is CAISGAGTSGATYEQYF. The CDR3 nucleotides are TGTGCCATCAGTGGGGCCGGGACTAGCGGGGCTACCTACGAGCAGTACTTC.

This clone was found once. This chain links TRBV4-3 with TRBJ2-1, with 7 bases that match TRBD2. The V gene's germline CDR1 is LGHNA and CDR2 YSLEER. J lost 2 bases, V lost 0 bases, and 1 base had no gene match. The CDR3 length is 15 residues. For the CDR3, the DNA is TGCGCCAGCAGCCAAGAGAGCGGGGCCTACAATGAGCAGTTCTTC. Translation gives CASSQESGAYNEQFF.

V gene TRBV6-5 combines with J gene TRBJ2-6; D gene ambiguous. Germline CDR1 and CDR2: MNHEY and SVGAGI. This CDR3 comprises 14 residues. Trimming took off 6 bases at V and 1 base at J, with 7 bases between the two ends. CDR3 loop: CASSPLSGANVLTF. Here the CDR3 DNA reads TGTGCCAGCAGCCCCTTATCTGGGGCCAACGTCCTGACTTTC.

The chain is built from TRBV5-1 and TRBJ2-3; no clear D. This CDR3 spans 14 amino acids. Germline V lookup: CDR1 SGHRS, CDR2 YFSETQ. Trimming cost V 0 bases and J 1 base, with 6 bases left between them. CDR3: CASSLGKGTDTQYF. CDR3 DNA sequence: TGCGCCAGCAGCTTGGGGAAGGGCACAGATACGCAGTATTTT.

Note on this clone: At the DNA level, this CDR3 is encoded by other sequences in the same sample as well. The chain combines TRBV6-5 with TRBJ1-2; a weak D match, TRBD1 (5 bases). CDR1 MNHEY and CDR2 SVGAGI come from the germline V gene. Trimming left V 4 bases short and J 8 bases short, with 11 bases between. The CDR3 runs 12 residues. CDR3: CASSSQGSGYTF. The CDR3 coding sequence is TGTGCCAGCAGTTCCCAGGGTTCCGGCTACACCTTC.

The chain recombines TRBV30 with TRBJ2-1, with D perhaps matching TRBD1 (5 bases). Between the trimmed V and J ends, which lost 3 bases and 7 bases, there was a span of 13 bases. The CDR3 is made up of 13 amino acids. CDR1 and CDR2 (germline): GTSNPN, SVGIG (reference sequence). The CDR3 spells CAWSVGLENEQFF. The DNA of the CDR3 is TGTGCCTGGAGCGTGGGGCTGGAGAATGAGCAGTTCTTC. Combining the CDR3 with reference TRBV30 and TRBJ2-1 gives the whole variable domain SQTIHQWPATLVQPVGSPLSLECTVEGTSNPNLYWYRQAAGRGLQLLFYSVGIGQISSEVPQNLSASRPQDRQFILSSKKLLLSDSGFYLCAWSVGLENEQFFGPGTRLTVL.

This clone was seen only once. The gene calls are TRBV7-2 and TRBJ1-5; maybe TRBD1 (5 bases). Deletions cut 7 bases from V and 0 bases from J, with 13 bases between. The CDR3 contains 15 residues. CDR1 is SGHTA and CDR2 is FQGNSA in the germline V gene. The CDR3, as DNA: TGTGCCAGCAAGGAGGGGTCAAATAGCAATCAGCCCCAGCATTTT. Amino acids: CASKEGSNSNQPQHF. Using reference TRBV7-2 and TRBJ1-5 for the parts outside the CDR3, the full variable domain is GAGVSQSPSNKVTEKGKDVELRCDPISGHTALYWYRQSLGQGLEFLIYFQGNSAPDKSGLPSDRFSAERTGGSVSTLTIQRTQQEDSAVYLCASKEGSNSNQPQHFGDGTRLSIL.

V gene TRBV5-1 combines with J gene TRBJ2-7; D remains ambiguous. Trimming removed 4 bases from V and 3 bases from J, with 11 bases in between. Germline CDR1 is SGHRS and CDR2 is YFSETQ. The CDR3 contains 13 residues. CDR3 nucleotide sequence: TGCGCCAGCAGCGAATATGTGGGCTACGAGCAGTACTTC. Translated: CASSEYVGYEQYF.

CDR3 sequence (DNA): TGTGCCACCAGCAGTGAACTCTATGGCTACACCTTC. This gives the protein CATSSELYGYTF. V usage is TRBV15 and J usage is TRBJ1-2, with D unclear. V lost 3 bases to trimming and J lost 4 bases, with 6 bases between them. Per germline, CDR1 LNHNV and CDR2 YYDKDF (reference sequence). The length of the CDR3 is 12 residues.

This sequence joins TRBV4-1 and TRBJ2-7; 7 bases are shared with TRBD1. Germline CDR1 and CDR2: MGHRA and YSYEKL. This CDR3 contains 16 residues. V gave up 1 base and J gave up 6 bases; unmatched junction bases: 12. The CDR3 sequence is CASSQAYLGDRVEQYF. CDR3 nucleotides: TGCGCCAGCAGCCAAGCCTACTTGGGAGACAGGGTCGAGCAGTACTTC.

The V and J genes are TRBV19 and TRBJ1-2; no definite D call. The germline V gene has CDR1 LNHDA and CDR2 SQIVND (reference sequence). This CDR3 is 13 amino acids long. V was trimmed by 1 base and J by 3 bases, leaving 6 bases between them. The CDR3 DNA sequence: TGTGCCAGTAGTATAGGCGCTGACTATGGCTACACCTTC. Its protein is CASSIGADYGYTF.

This chain uses TRBV29-1 with TRBJ2-5; D not resolved. The CDR3 spans 14 residues. V was pared by 4 bases and J by 2 bases, with 14 bases between. Looked up from germline, CDR1 is SQVTM and CDR2 is ANQGSEA. CDR3 in DNA: TGCAGCGTTGTGGTGATACAGACACAAGAGACCCAGTACTTC. Protein product: CSVVVIQTQETQYF.

This clone was counted between two and nine times. The chain has TRBV11-1 and TRBJ2-7, with D perhaps given as TRBD1 or TRBD2 (5 bases each). This CDR3 spans 14 amino acids. V lost 5 bases and J lost 2, with 13 bases in between. Per the germline V gene, CDR1 is SGHAT and CDR2 is FQDESV (reference sequence). Here the CDR3 reads CASSTGTGTYEQYF. Written as DNA, the CDR3 is TGTGCCAGCAGCACCGGGACGGGAACCTACGAGCAGTACTTC.

This chain's CDR3 is CAISIGQADGYTF. CDR3 nucleotides: TGTGCCATCAGCATCGGACAGGCTGATGGCTACACCTTC. The V call is TRBV10-3, the J call TRBJ1-2; 7 bases align to TRBD1. V dropped 6 bases and J dropped 6; count of bases not matched to a gene: 7. CDR3 size: 13 residues. In germline, CDR1 is ENHRY, CDR2 SYGVKD.

The rearrangement links TRBV9 to TRBJ2-1; D is ambiguous. Germline-derived CDR1 and CDR2 are SGDLS and YYNGEE. Trimming shortened V by 0 bases and J by 2 bases, and 12 bases separated the two germline ends. CDR3 length: 16 residues. The CDR3 sequence: CASSVVGRGAYNEQFF. The CDR3 region has the DNA TGTGCCAGCAGCGTAGTCGGCCGCGGAGCCTACAATGAGCAGTTCTTC.

The chain carries TRBV5-6 and TRBJ2-7; TRBD1 aligns across 8 bases. The CDR3 totals 15 residues. With 1 base clipped from V and 5 bases from J, the junction kept 8 bases outside the gene matches. CDR1 is SGHDT, CDR2 YYEEEE, per germline. The CDR3 region is CASSLPGQGSDEQYF. CDR3 nucleotide sequence: TGTGCCAGCAGCTTGCCTGGACAGGGATCCGACGAGCAGTACTTC.

On this clone: Other DNA sequences within the sample encode an identical CDR3. The chain is built from TRBV11-2 and TRBJ1-2, with 8 bases lining up with TRBD1. Germline values: CDR1 SGHAT, CDR2 FQNNGV. The CDR3 runs 15 residues. V was pared by 1 base and J by 1 base, with 2 bases of the junction left unmatched. CDR3: CASSLGTGLNYGYTF. CDR3 in DNA: TGTGCCAGCAGCTTAGGGACAGGGCTTAACTATGGCTACACCTTC.

This clone was observed once. The CDR3 protein is CASGRGAPGELFF. In nucleotides, the CDR3 is TGTGCCAGCGGCAGGGGAGCGCCCGGGGAGCTGTTTTTT. The gene calls are TRBV6-5 and TRBJ2-2, with a tentative D call TRBD1 (6 bases). CDR1 MNHEY and CDR2 SVGAGI come from the germline V gene. CDR3 size: 13 residues. Trimming left V 8 bases short and J 6 bases short, with 13 bases between.

On this clone itself: Other DNA sequences within the sample encode an identical CDR3. This chain uses TRBV5-6 with TRBJ1-4, with 8 bases fitting TRBD1. Looked up from germline, CDR1 is SGHDT and CDR2 is YYEEEE. The CDR3 is made up of 15 amino acids. J was trimmed by 4 bases and V by 2 bases; bases with no gene match: 4. CDR3 protein: CASSFRQGFNEKLFF. CDR3 coding DNA: TGTGCCAGCAGCTTCCGACAGGGGTTTAATGAAAAACTGTTTTTT.